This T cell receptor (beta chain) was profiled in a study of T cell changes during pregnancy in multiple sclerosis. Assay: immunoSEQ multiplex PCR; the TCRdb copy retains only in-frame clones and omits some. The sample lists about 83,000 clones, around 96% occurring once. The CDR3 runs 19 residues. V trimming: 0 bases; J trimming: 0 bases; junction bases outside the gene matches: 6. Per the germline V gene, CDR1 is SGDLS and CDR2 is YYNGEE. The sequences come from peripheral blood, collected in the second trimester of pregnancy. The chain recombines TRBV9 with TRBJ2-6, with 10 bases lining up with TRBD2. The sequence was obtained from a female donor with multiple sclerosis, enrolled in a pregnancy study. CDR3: CASSVAVSGRASGANVLTF. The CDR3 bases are TGTGCCAGCAGCGTAGCGGTAAGCGGGAGGGCCTCTGGGGCCAACGTCCTGACTTTC.